This T cell receptor (beta chain) is from a study of blood T cell repertoires in COVID-19. Libraries were prepared by immunoSEQ multiplex PCR; TCRdb keeps only in-frame clonotypes and omits some of them. Here the sample spans 400,000 to 500,000 clones, approximately 90% being singletons. The CDR3 has 13 amino acids. Trimming removed 3 bases at V and 4 bases at J, with 7 bases between. Germline assignment: CDR1 MNHEY and CDR2 SMNVEV (reference sequence). The V gene is TRBV27, the J gene TRBJ1-5; D call uncertain. This TCR was sampled from a woman between 40 and 55 years old who had recovered from COVID-19. Material for sequencing was PBMCs or T cells enriched from blood (not recorded which). Here the CDR3 DNA reads TGTGCCAGCAGTTTCGAGAGGAATCAGCCCCAGCATTTT. Translated: CASSFERNQPQHF.